The 20 T cell receptor beta chains listed next were all sequenced from one sample in a study of T cell responses to AZD1222 COVID-19 vaccine. The method was immunoSEQ multiplex PCR; TCRdb's version includes in-frame clones alone and lacks a portion of them. Of 95,000 to 100,000 clones detected, around 87% appear once; the ten largest clones hold 10%. This specimen was peripheral blood, taken 28 days after the second AZD1222 dose. The receptors shown here come from an adult who received the AZD1222 COVID-19 vaccine.

The chain recombines TRBV19 with TRBJ2-2, with a possible D match to TRBD1 (5 bases). The CDR3 runs to 15 residues. Trimming took off 3 bases at V and 3 bases at J, with 11 bases between the two ends. Germline values: CDR1 LNHDA, CDR2 SQIVND (reference sequence). As DNA, the CDR3 is TGTGCCAGTAGTATTATGGGGCGCGACACCGGGGAGCTGTTTTTT. This codes for CASSIMGRDTGELFF.

The V gene is TRBV13, the J gene TRBJ1-1; 8 nucleotides align to TRBD1. Germline CDR1 is PRHDT and CDR2 is FYEKMQ (reference sequence). The junction had 8 bases not matched to a gene; V was cut back by 6 bases and J by 8 bases. CDR3 length equals 13 residues. In DNA, the CDR3 is TGTGCCAGCAGTTACCGGGACAGGATGGAAGCTTTCTTT. Translating gives CASSYRDRMEAFF.

The gene calls are TRBV19 and TRBJ1-1; 10 bases are shared with TRBD1. The CDR3 consists of 17 residues. V shed 2 bases, J shed 4 bases, and the junction held 10 bases outside the gene matches. CDR1 LNHDA and CDR2 SQIVND come from the germline V gene (reference sequence). The CDR3 nucleotides read TGTGCCAGTAGTATATTAACGGGACAGGGGCGGGGCACTGAAGCTTTCTTT. This gives the protein CASSILTGQGRGTEAFF. The variable domain in full, completed from reference TRBV19 and TRBJ1-1, reads DGGITQSPKYLFRKEGQNVTLSCEQNLNHDAMYWYRQDPGQGLRLIYYSQIVNDFQKGDIAEGYSVSREKKESFPLTVTSAQKNPTAFYLCASSILTGQGRGTEAFFGQGTRLTVV.

The chain employs TRBV3-1 (or the pseudogene TRBV3-2) and TRBJ2-7; tentative D call: TRBD1 (6 bases). Looked up from germline, CDR1 is LGHDT and CDR2 is YNNKEL (reference sequence). The V end lost 4 bases, the J end lost 3 bases, and 10 bases lay between the germline ends. CDR3 length equals 13 residues. CDR3 DNA: TGTGCCAGCAGCCCAAAGGGGGTCTACGAGCAGTACTTC. Translation: CASSPKGVYEQYF.

The chain is built from TRBV7-9 and TRBJ2-3; TRBD1 aligns across 7 bases. The CDR3 runs to 15 residues. J lost 4 bases, V lost 2 bases, and 6 bases had no gene match. Per the germline V gene, CDR1 is SEHNR and CDR2 is FQNEAQ (reference sequence). Written as DNA, the CDR3 is TGTGCCAGCAGCTTAAGACAGGGAACGGCAGATACGCAGTATTTT. It specifies CASSLRQGTADTQYF.

The J gene is TRBJ2-7, the V gene TRBV21-1; the D call in the table, TRBD1, was not verified against the DNA. TRBV21-1 is termed a pseudogene. This CDR3 is 12 amino acids long. The CDR3 is CASSKGPGEQYF. In DNA form, the CDR3 reads TGTGCCAGCAGCAAAGGGCCAGGGGAGCAGTACTTC.

The chain carries TRBV3-1 (or the pseudogene TRBV3-2) and TRBJ2-7; D is undetermined. The V end was cut by 2 bases, the J end by 3 bases, with 8 bases between. CDR1 is LGHDT, CDR2 YNNKEL, per germline (reference sequence). The CDR3 is 13 amino acids. CDR3 bases: TGTGCCAGCAGCCAATTGTATGGCTACGAGCAGTACTTC. Protein product: CASSQLYGYEQYF.

This clone has a handful of counts. The rearrangement uses TRBV6-6 and TRBJ1-6; 9 bases are a match to TRBD1. Per the germline V gene, CDR1 is MNHNY and CDR2 is SVGAGI (reference sequence). CDR3 length: 15 amino acids. V gave up 2 bases and J gave up 7 bases; unmatched junction bases: 3. The CDR3, as DNA: TGTGCCAGCAGTTACCAAGGACAGGGGAATTCACCCCTCCACTTT. Amino acids: CASSYQGQGNSPLHF.

The CDR3 protein is CARSRYHVRDRGNTEAFF. The CDR3 DNA sequence: TGTGCCAGAAGCCGCTACCACGTCCGGGACAGGGGGAACACTGAAGCTTTCTTT. The chain uses TRBV5-3 and TRBJ1-1; 10 nucleotides match TRBD1. TRBV5-3 is an ORF, with its function uncertain. The CDR3 totals 18 residues. V was clipped by 4 bases and J by 1 base; unmatched bases: 13.

The chain is built from TRBV6-5 and TRBJ2-2; no reliable D call. In germline, CDR1 is MNHEY, CDR2 SVGAGI. V was cut by 6 bases and J by 3 bases, with 11 bases left in between. This CDR3 has 14 amino acids. CDR3 DNA sequence: TGTGCCAGCAGCGAGCGCGCTCACACCGGGGAGCTGTTTTTT. Translating gives CASSERAHTGELFF.

This chain connects TRBV5-6 to TRBJ2-5; the D call may be TRBD1 or TRBD2 (5 bases each). The CDR3 covers 15 residues. From germline, CDR1 is SGHDT and CDR2 YYEEEE. V lost 3 bases and J 2 bases, leaving 14 bases between the germline ends. In DNA form, the CDR3 reads TGTGCCAGCAGCTGGGGGACGGGGCGGCAAGAGACCCAGTACTTC. Translation: CASSWGTGRQETQYF.

This chain joins TRBV10-1 and TRBJ2-2; D may correspond to TRBD1 or TRBD2 (5 bases each). Germline CDR1 and CDR2: WNHNN and SYGVQD (reference sequence). The CDR3 loop spans 14 amino acids. V gave up 2 bases and J gave up 11 bases, with 15 bases separating them. The CDR3 sequence is CASSEKWGPGELFF. The CDR3 DNA follows: TGCGCCAGCAGTGAGAAATGGGGACCGGGAGAGCTGTTTTTT.

The chain is built from TRBV2 and TRBJ2-1; 10 nucleotides match TRBD2. Germline lookup yields CDR1 SNHLY and CDR2 FYNNEI. Germline trimming cut 5 bases from V and 10 bases from J; bases unmatched to any gene: 8. This CDR3 has 14 residues. CDR3 loop: CASSSGRAGSEQFF. CDR3 nucleotides: TGTGCCAGCAGTAGCGGGAGGGCCGGATCAGAGCAGTTCTTC.

The gene calls are TRBV19 and TRBJ1-2, with 10 bases that match TRBD1. The CDR3 covers 14 residues. The J segment lost 11 bases and the V segment lost 0 bases, leaving 6 bases of the junction unmatched. Germline loops: CDR1 LNHDA, CDR2 SQIVND (reference sequence). The CDR3 loop reads CASSIDARQGAYTF. Written as DNA, the CDR3 is TGTGCCAGTAGTATAGACGCACGACAGGGGGCTTACACCTTC.

The chain joins TRBV6-4 to TRBJ1-2; D gene unclear. Germline lookup yields CDR1 MRHNA and CDR2 SNTAGT. The CDR3 spans 15 residues. Trimming took off 5 bases at V and 0 bases at J, with 13 bases between the two ends. CDR3 sequence reads: CASSREPGANYGYTF. CDR3 bases: TGTGCCAGCAGTCGAGAACCGGGAGCTAACTATGGCTACACCTTC.

The V call is TRBV7-8, the J call TRBJ1-1; D may be TRBD1 (5 bases). V was shortened by 8 bases and J by 6 bases, with 19 bases between the two germline ends. The germline gives CDR1 SGHVS, CDR2 FQNEAQ. The CDR3 length is 14 residues. CDR3: CASAPWGRGAEAFF. The CDR3 DNA reads TGTGCCAGCGCACCATGGGGCCGGGGGGCTGAAGCTTTCTTT.

CDR3 amino acids: CASSLTSGRGEQFF. The CDR3 nucleotides are TGTGCCAGCAGCTTAACTAGCGGGAGAGGAGAGCAGTTCTTC. The chain is built from TRBV11-2 and TRBJ2-1, with 11 bases aligning to TRBD2. Trimming at V came to 2 bases and at J to 10 bases, leaving 4 bases not matched to a gene. CDR1 and CDR2 from the germline V gene are SGHAT and FQNNGV. This CDR3 spans 14 amino acids.

On this clone itself: Other DNA sequences in the same sample also yield this CDR3. The chain couples TRBV7-9 to TRBJ1-5; D is unclear. There are 12 residues in the CDR3. V gave up 3 bases and J gave up 4 bases, with 4 bases separating them. Germline V CDR1 and CDR2: SEHNR, FQNEAQ (reference sequence). The CDR3 region is CASSFGNQPQHF. CDR3 bases: TGTGCCAGCAGCTTTGGGAATCAGCCCCAGCATTTT. Supplemented by reference TRBV7-9 and TRBJ1-5, the full variable domain reads DTGVSQNPRHKITKRGQNVTFRCDPISEHNRLYWYRQTLGQGPEFLTYFQNEAQLEKSRLLSDRFSAERPKGSFSTLEIQRTEQGDSAMYLCASSFGNQPQHFGDGTRLSIL.

The rearrangement joins TRBV25-1 to TRBJ1-1, with D hard to call. CDR3 length: 13 amino acids. Germline lookup yields CDR1 MGHDK and CDR2 SYGVNS. The V and J ends lost 6 bases and 4 bases respectively, with 12 bases between them. The CDR3 is CASSQEVFTEAFF. CDR3 bases: TGTGCCAGCAGCCAGGAGGTTTTCACTGAAGCTTTCTTT.

This chain connects TRBV5-1 to TRBJ1-1; D gene ambiguous. V lost 0 bases and J lost 1, with 7 bases in between. The CDR3 is 14 residues long. Germline values: CDR1 SGHRS, CDR2 YFSETQ. CDR3 region: CASSLDGGNTEAFF. The CDR3 nucleotides are TGCGCCAGCAGCTTGGATGGTGGGAACACTGAAGCTTTCTTT.